This TCR beta chain was found in a study of CD8 T cells in ankylosing spondylitis (dated by TCRdb to about 2017). Concerning the study at large: The study set out to find disease-linked TCR variants by profiling T cell receptor beta repertoires in ankylosing spondylitis patients and healthy donors. In total, the full study cohort was made up of some 100 healthy donors and 25 ankylosing spondylitis patients. Samples of peripheral blood were taken, and for ankylosing spondylitis patients, synovial fluid was collected as well.

Broad study findings and their caveats: A CD8+ phenotype was shown by the disease-linked clones, which were found at relatively low frequencies in peripheral blood. A TCR beta motif of several highly homologous amino acid variants appeared characteristic of blood from ankylosing spondylitis patients. Some TCR beta motif variants had previously been reported in synovial fluid and blood of reactive arthritis patients, which suggested common disease-initiation mechanisms. The disease-linked clones were reported to be significantly enriched in matched synovial fluid samples from ankylosing spondylitis patients.

Sequenced using an Illumina HiSeq 2500. TCR beta libraries were prepared by quantitative 5'-RACE with molecular barcodes. The authors' analysis ran thus. To identify disease-linked TCR variants, a new computational method was used, one built on a probabilistic model of VDJ rearrangement. TCRdb reprocessed the public reads (quality trimming at Q25 with fastp, clone calling with MiXCR) and kept in-frame beta chains. Entries are consolidated by CDR3 protein sequence, retaining the most common genes and DNA. The V and J calls here are based on TCRdb, not the publication. This sample has around 390,000 distinct CDR3 sequences in its table, and 20% to 25% of those were observed once. The ten largest make up roughly a sixth of the sample. With respect to this clonotype: The specificity of this receptor is unknown. Qualities for individual bases were not recorded, and no much larger clone is one base off.

The CDR3 has 15 amino acids, counting the end cysteine and phenylalanine. This entry keeps only the CDR3 DNA: 45 bases, framed from base 1. V loses 1 base of germline sequence and J loses 2 bases, and the interval between the two ends is 10 bases. For CDR1 and CDR2, the germline V gene lists SGHAT and FQNNGV. The sequence links TRBV11-2 to TRBJ2-3, with an unclear D gene assignment. This TCR was sampled from a male donor with ankylosing spondylitis. Sequencing used blood, either unsorted or a sorted T cell fraction (not recorded which). The DNA sequence is as follows: TGTGCCAGCAGCTTAGCGGGCCCTACCACAGATACGCAGTATTTT. This gives the protein CASSLAGPTTDTQYF. Here the CDR3 is joined to the reference TRBV11-2 and TRBJ2-3 genes, and the full variable domain is: EAGVAQSPRYKIIEKRQSVAFWCNPISGHATLYWYQQILGQGPKLLIQFQNNGVVDDSQLPKDRFSAERLKGVDSTLKIQPAKLEDSAVYLCASSLAGPTTDTQYFGPGTRLTVL.